Below are 10 T cell receptor beta chains sequenced from a single sample in a study of blood T cells in healthy people across ages. Using a J-beta primer mix together with a sample-barcoded 5' primer, a second PCR was run for about 6 to 12 cycles. TCRdb independently ran MiXCR on the 5' RACE reads; one entry per CDR3 protein. The table includes around 780,000 distinct CDR3 sequences, just over 55% detected once. Sequenced sample: blood. The receptors were sampled from a man aged 35 to 55 in good health.

The CDR3 protein is CASSAFDEKLFF. The CDR3 DNA sequence: TGTGCCAGCAGTGCCTTTGATGAAAAACTGTTTTTT. The V gene is TRBV2, the J gene TRBJ1-4, with no clear D. Germline V gene lookup returns CDR1 SNHLY and CDR2 FYNNEI. Trimming cost V 4 bases and J 6 bases, with 6 bases left between them. This CDR3 contains 12 residues.

The rearrangement uses TRBV5-4 and TRBJ2-7, with 10 positions matching TRBD2. The CDR3 length is 14 residues. Germline trimming cut 6 bases from V and 4 bases from J; bases unmatched to any gene: 7. Germline-derived CDR1 and CDR2 are SGHNT and YYREEE (reference sequence). CDR3 amino acids: CASKVGLAEYEQYF. CDR3 coding DNA: TGTGCCAGCAAAGTAGGACTAGCGGAATACGAGCAGTACTTC.

This chain connects TRBV5-5 to TRBJ2-5; 7 nucleotides match TRBD1. Germline V lookup: CDR1 SGHKS, CDR2 YYEKEE (reference sequence). The CDR3 covers 16 residues. The ends lost 0 bases at V and 2 bases at J; junction bases unmatched: 7. This CDR3 is CASSLVGTASQETQYF. CDR3 coding DNA: TGTGCCAGCAGCTTGGTCGGGACAGCCAGTCAAGAGACCCAGTACTTC.

V and J are TRBV12-3 or TRBV12-4 and TRBJ2-3, with a possible D match to TRBD1 (6 bases). This CDR3 is built from 14 residues. With 4 bases removed from V and 1 base from J, the gap between germline ends came to 9 bases. CDR3 protein: CASSSYRGTDTQYF. The CDR3 bases are TGTGCCAGCAGTTCGTACAGGGGCACAGATACGCAGTATTTT.

The V and J genes are TRBV10-2 and TRBJ2-3; 9 nucleotides agree with TRBD2. The CDR3 runs 16 residues. Germline CDR1 is WSHSY and CDR2 is SAAADI. V lost 3 bases and J lost 4; bases outside the gene matches: 8. The CDR3 nucleotides are TGCGCCAGCAGTGACCCGCGGGGGGGCCAATCAGATACGCAGTATTTT. It specifies CASSDPRGGQSDTQYF.

This sequence joins TRBV7-2 and TRBJ2-7; tentative D call: TRBD2 (6 bases). The germline CDR1 and CDR2 sequences are SGHTA and FQGNSA. The ends were cut back, 2 bases at V and 3 bases at J, with 11 bases in the middle. This CDR3 spans 14 amino acids. The CDR3 spells CASSLSGSNYEQYF. In DNA, the CDR3 is TGTGCCAGCAGCTTAAGCGGGTCGAACTACGAGCAGTACTTC.

The chain combines TRBV27 with TRBJ1-5; D perhaps matches TRBD1 (6 bases). This CDR3 is built from 15 residues. Germline CDR1 MNHEY, CDR2 SMNVEV (reference sequence). Trimming removed 4 bases from V and 6 bases from J, with 16 bases in between. The CDR3 DNA reads TGTGCCAGCAGTTCCCCGGGACATGTGGGTCAGCCCCAGCATTTT. Translation: CASSSPGHVGQPQHF.

This clonotype was detected a few times. The V call is TRBV7-2, the J call TRBJ2-3; TRBD2 agrees at 15 bases. The germline V gene has CDR1 SGHTA and CDR2 FQGNSA. CDR3 length: 18 residues. Trimming at V came to 5 bases and at J to 4 bases, leaving 10 bases not matched to a gene. CDR3 DNA: TGTGCCAGCAGCCCGACGGGGACTAGCGGGAGGTGGGCAGATACGCAGTATTTT. It encodes CASSPTGTSGRWADTQYF.

V usage is TRBV5-1 and J usage is TRBJ1-2; unclear D gene. The V gene's germline CDR1 is SGHRS and CDR2 YFSETQ. The CDR3 runs 18 residues. The ends were cut back, 0 bases at V and 1 base at J, with 19 bases in the middle. The CDR3 region has the DNA TGCGCCAGCAGCTTGGACTACAGCGCCCGGGATCATAACTATGGCTACACCTTC. Protein product: CASSLDYSARDHNYGYTF.

This clonotype was detected a few times. V and J are TRBV7-3 and TRBJ2-1; 12 positions match TRBD2. From germline, CDR1 is SGHTA and CDR2 FQGTGA. Trimming took 0 bases from V and 8 from J; bases not matched to a gene: 2. This CDR3 contains 15 residues. The CDR3 loop reads CASSLTLAGGHEQFF. The CDR3 coding sequence is TGTGCCAGCAGCTTAACACTAGCGGGAGGTCATGAGCAGTTCTTC.